The rows below give T cell receptor beta chains drawn from one sample of a study of blood T cell repertoires in COVID-19. Using immunoSEQ multiplex PCR, the repertoire was profiled, and TCRdb retains in-frame clones only, with some absent. The data hold roughly 60,000 clones, with 75% to 95% observed a single time. What was sequenced was peripheral blood. These receptors were obtained from a woman aged 80 or over with active COVID-19. Each CDR3 is given without its conserved first and last residue. Only part of the rows carry a size: once, few, many, or a class if the clone is expanded.

j_call v_call clone_size cdr3_aa
TRBJ2-2 TRBV7-6 - ASSPTAYLTGELF
TRBJ2-3 TRBV11-2 once ASSLVGTSGGDTQY
TRBJ1-4 TRBV4-1 - ASSHTGDRGPEKLF
TRBJ1-6 TRBV19 - ASSPRQGSSYNSPLH
TRBJ1-4 TRBV19 - ASSTIRTGGAEKLF
TRBJ2-7 TRBV2 - ASSGTGYYEQY
TRBJ1-4 TRBV24-1 - ATSDPGQGAEKLF
TRBJ1-4 TRBV27 - ASSFTTGELF
TRBJ1-1 TRBV28 - ASSFEGRVTEAF
TRBJ2-7 TRBV30 - AWSGVGTSSSYEQY
TRBJ2-1 TRBV10-1 - ASSAGAGNEQF
TRBJ1-6 TRBV3-1/TRBV3-2 - ASSPQPRSPLH
TRBJ2-2 TRBV5-1 - ASSEGGNTGELF
TRBJ1-6 TRBV6-5 - ASSKPGASPLH
TRBJ1-2 TRBV28 - ASSPGRRGLYGYT
TRBJ2-2 TRBV3-1/TRBV3-2 - ASSQDRANTGELF
TRBJ2-7 TRBV25-1 - ASSAGGYEQY
TRBJ1-3 TRBV10-3 - AIRGTGESGNTIY
TRBJ2-2 TRBV21-1 - ASSKVGSPSGRTTGELF
TRBJ2-2 TRBV11-2 - ASRGGQGASNTGELF
TRBJ2-7 TRBV5-4 - ASSLTGTGFSYEQY
TRBJ2-7 TRBV13 - ASSTRQGGSEQY
TRBJ2-3 TRBV3-1/TRBV3-2 - ASSQEGTSLDTQY
TRBJ2-5 TRBV19 - ASSIQGGKETQY
TRBJ1-1 TRBV5-1 - ASTADSTNTEAF
TRBJ2-1 TRBV11-2 once ASSLDQVVSPGEQF
TRBJ1-4 TRBV6-6 - ASSYSPYRSNEKLF
TRBJ2-2 TRBV10-3 - AIRETGQGGNTGELF
TRBJ1-6 TRBV7-6 - ASCSSTGGGGAPLH
TRBJ2-7 TRBV3-1/TRBV3-2 - ASSQGTAEQY
TRBJ2-1 TRBV6-1 - ASSERFGETPAHEQF
TRBJ2-1 TRBV3-1/TRBV3-2 - ASSRGTGVHNEQF
TRBJ2-5 TRBV10-2 - ASSEGSGSLRQETQY
TRBJ2-3 TRBV5-1 - ASSLGTPGTSGLSTDTQY
TRBJ1-5 TRBV28 - ASSSPGQLSNQPQH
TRBJ2-5 TRBV11-2 - ASSAPRRETLDQETQY
TRBJ2-2 TRBV5-1 once ASSGTTNTGELF
TRBJ2-4 TRBV19 - ASSILQGAGAKNIQY
TRBJ2-3 TRBV7-2 - ASSLGAGGNTDTQY
TRBJ1-2 TRBV28 - ASSLTVPNYGYT
TRBJ2-3 TRBV7-2 - ASSPLSSTDTQY
TRBJ2-1 TRBV30 - ACPGRDSYNEQF
TRBJ2-2 TRBV4-1 - ASSQDGLAGLAGELF
TRBJ1-1 TRBV29-1 once SVTGGGTEAF
TRBJ2-2 TRBV4-1 few ASSRDRGSEEAGELF
TRBJ2-2 TRBV28 - ASRDRAVTGELF
TRBJ1-4 TRBV5-6 - ASSVGGSEKLF
TRBJ2-4 TRBV9 once ASNARGVGFQY
TRBJ1-3 TRBV3-1/TRBV3-2 - ASSQDRISGNTIY
TRBJ2-5 TRBV28 - ASSSYGPAGAIQTQY
TRBJ2-2 TRBV19 - ASLQVSSGELF
TRBJ2-3 TRBV12-3/TRBV12-4 once ASSLSAMDTQY
TRBJ1-5 TRBV19 once ASSYSLGQPQH
TRBJ2-3 TRBV4-1 - ASSQTGHGEDTQY
TRBJ2-1 TRBV15 few ATSRVGRGGEQF
TRBJ2-5 TRBV18 - ASSPAGTSGGVGETQY
TRBJ2-1 TRBV21-1 - ASSKRGNTRADEQF
TRBJ2-7 TRBV5-4 - ASSHLAGGTYEQY
TRBJ2-2 TRBV11-2 - ASSLGQGGHSGTGELF